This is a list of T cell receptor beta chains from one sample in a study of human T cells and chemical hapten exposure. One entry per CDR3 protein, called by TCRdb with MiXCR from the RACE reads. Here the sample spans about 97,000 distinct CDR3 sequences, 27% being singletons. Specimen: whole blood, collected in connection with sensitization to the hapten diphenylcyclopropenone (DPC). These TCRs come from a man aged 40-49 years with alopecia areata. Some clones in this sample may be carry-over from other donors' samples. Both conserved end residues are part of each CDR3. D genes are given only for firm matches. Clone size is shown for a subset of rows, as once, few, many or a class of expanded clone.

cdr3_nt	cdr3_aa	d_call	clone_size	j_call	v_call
TGTGCCAGCAGTACCCCGGGACTAGCGGGAGTACTAGATACGCAGTATTTT	CASSTPGLAGVLDTQYF	TRBD2	NA	TRBJ2-3	TRBV6-6
TGTGCCAGCAGCGTAGCTACTGGGAGCGGGACAACCTGGGATACGAACACCGGGGAGCTGTTTTTT	CASSVATGSGTTWDTNTGELFF	NA	NA	TRBJ2-2	TRBV9
TGTGCCAGCAGCCCCGGACTAGCGCAGGGTCCAGATACGCAGTATTTT	CASSPGLAQGPDTQYF	TRBD2	NA	TRBJ2-3	TRBV7-2
TGCAGTGCTATGGGGAGACTAGCGGGAGGAGGTGAGCAGTTCTTC	CSAMGRLAGGGEQFF	TRBD2	NA	TRBJ2-1	TRBV20-1
TGTGCCAGCAGTCCTCTGACGGGGACGAGCAATCAGCCCCAGCATTTT	CASSPLTGTSNQPQHF	NA	few	TRBJ1-5	TRBV27
TGTGCCAGCAAAGACAGGGGGCGGAACACCGGGGAGCTGTTTTTT	CASKDRGRNTGELFF	TRBD1	few	TRBJ2-2	TRBV12-3/TRBV12-4
TGCGCCAGCAGCCAAGTTCAGGGGCGCGCCTACAATGAGCAGTTCTTC	CASSQVQGRAYNEQFF	NA	NA	TRBJ2-1	TRBV4-1
TGTGCCAGCAGCGTATTAGAGGGGGGCACAGATACGCAGTATTTT	CASSVLEGGTDTQYF	NA	NA	TRBJ2-3	TRBV9
TGTGCCAGCAGAAGGAGGGACAGGGGAATCGACGAGCAGTACTTC	CASRRRDRGIDEQYF	TRBD1	NA	TRBJ2-7	TRBV12-3/TRBV12-4
TGTGCCAGCACGGGGGGGGGAGCTGGCAATGAGCAGTTCTTC	CASTGGGAGNEQFF	TRBD2	few	TRBJ2-1	TRBV28
TGTGCCAGCAGCTTTCGGACTAGCGGGGTTAGCACAGATACGCAGTATTTT	CASSFRTSGVSTDTQYF	TRBD2	NA	TRBJ2-3	TRBV7-2
TGTGCCAGCAGCCAAGGATTAGCGGGAGTTGTTGAGCAGTTCTTC	CASSQGLAGVVEQFF	TRBD2	few	TRBJ2-1	TRBV3-1
TGTGCCAGCAGTCCTATAGGTGCTACATATGGATCACCCCTCCACTTT	CASSPIGATYGSPLHF	NA	NA	TRBJ1-6	TRBV3-1
TGTGCCAGCAGTTACCCTTACGAGTTGAACACTGAAGCTTTCTTT	CASSYPYELNTEAFF	NA	NA	TRBJ1-1	TRBV6-6
TGCGCCAGCAGCCTAGAGGGAAGGGGTGATGAGCAGTTCTTC	CASSLEGRGDEQFF	NA	many	TRBJ2-1	TRBV5-1
TGTGCCAGCTCACCACGCCGACAGGGTCCAATGAACACTGAAGCTTTCTTT	CASSPRRQGPMNTEAFF	TRBD1	NA	TRBJ1-1	TRBV18
TGCAGTGCTAGAGATTTCTTAAGCCGGGACAGGGGGTTCAATGAGCAGTTCTTC	CSARDFLSRDRGFNEQFF	TRBD1	NA	TRBJ2-1	TRBV20-1
TGCGCCAGCAGCCCGACCGGCGGGACCACAGATACGCAGTATTTT	CASSPTGGTTDTQYF	NA	NA	TRBJ2-3	TRBV5-1
TGTGCCAGCACCCAATGGGCCACCAACTATGGCTACACCTTC	CASTQWATNYGYTF	NA	NA	TRBJ1-2	TRBV11-2
TGTGCAAGTCGCTTAGCGGGGACAGTCAACTATGGCTACACCTTC	CASRLAGTVNYGYTF	NA	NA	TRBJ1-2	TRBV12-2
TGCGCCAGCAGCCAAGATCAGCCTAGATGGGATGAGCAGTTCTTC	CASSQDQPRWDEQFF	NA	NA	TRBJ2-1	TRBV4-1
TGTGCCAGCAGTCGACAGGGGAAGCTCAACACTGAAGCTTTCTTT	CASSRQGKLNTEAFF	TRBD1	NA	TRBJ1-1	TRBV12-3/TRBV12-4
TGTGCCAGCAGCTTAAACGACGGGACAGCTAATGAAAAACTGTTTTTT	CASSLNDGTANEKLFF	TRBD1	NA	TRBJ1-4	TRBV7-9
TGCAGTGCCCGACCCACGGGACAGGGATACGAGCAGTACTTC	CSARPTGQGYEQYF	TRBD1	NA	TRBJ2-7	TRBV20-1
TGCAGTGCTAGAAAGGGGGAGCGGGGGAATCAGCCCCAGCATTTT	CSARKGERGNQPQHF	NA	NA	TRBJ1-5	TRBV20-1
TGTGCCAGCAGTCTTGGACACCTCTCCTACGAGCAGTACTTC	CASSLGHLSYEQYF	NA	few	TRBJ2-7	TRBV28
TGCAGTTTACCCCAGCACTCCTACGAGCAGTACTTC	CSLPQHSYEQYF	NA	NA	TRBJ2-7	TRBV20-1
TGTGCCAGCAGCTCCCCCTACGAGCAGTACTTC	CASSSPYEQYF	NA	NA	TRBJ2-7	TRBV9
TGTGCCAGCAGAGCCGGGACTAGCTACATGGAGCTGTTTTTT	CASRAGTSYMELFF	TRBD2	few	TRBJ2-2	TRBV6-5
TGTGCCAGCAGTGCTCTAGCGGGAGGGCCAGATACGCAGTATTTT	CASSALAGGPDTQYF	TRBD2	NA	TRBJ2-3	TRBV6-1
TGTGCCAGCAGTTTGCCGGGGAGGCCCAGCTCCTACGAGCAGTACTTC	CASSLPGRPSSYEQYF	NA	NA	TRBJ2-7	TRBV6-6
TGCGCCAGCAGCTTGCCCAGGGGGCTAAACACAGATACGCAGTATTTT	CASSLPRGLNTDTQYF	TRBD1	NA	TRBJ2-3	TRBV5-1
TGTGCCAGCAGCCAAGTTGTGGGAGGGACCGCAGATACGCAGTATTTT	CASSQVVGGTADTQYF	TRBD2	NA	TRBJ2-3	TRBV4-2
TGTGCCAGCAGTTTACCCCTGCCGGCAGATACGCAGTATTTT	CASSLPLPADTQYF	NA	NA	TRBJ2-3	TRBV28
TGTGCCAGCAGCTTATCCGCTAATTCACCCCTCCACTTT	CASSLSANSPLHF	NA	few	TRBJ1-6	TRBV7-3
TGTGCCAGCAGTCGTTCAGGGGGAGTAACTAATGAAAAACTGTTTTTT	CASSRSGGVTNEKLFF	TRBD1	NA	TRBJ1-4	TRBV27
TGTGCCATCAGATCCGGGACTAGCGACATTCAGTACTTC	CAIRSGTSDIQYF	TRBD2	NA	TRBJ2-4	TRBV10-3
TGTGCCACCAGCAGCGGGACAGGGTCTTACGAGACCCAGTACTTC	CATSSGTGSYETQYF	TRBD1	NA	TRBJ2-5	TRBV15
TGCGCCAGCAGACTCAACCTGCGGGACAGGGCGGATGAGCAGTTCTTC	CASRLNLRDRADEQFF	TRBD1	NA	TRBJ2-1	TRBV23-1
TGCAGTGCTAGGGGCGCGGGGGGCCAGAACACTGAAGCTTTCTTT	CSARGAGGQNTEAFF	NA	NA	TRBJ1-1	TRBV20-1
TGTGCAAGTCGCTTAACGGAAAGCAATCAGCCCCAGCATTTT	CASRLTESNQPQHF	NA	few	TRBJ1-5	TRBV12-2
TGTGCCAGCAGTCCCCCCGGCTCGGCCAATAAGGTCTATGGCTACACCTTC	CASSPPGSANKVYGYTF	NA	few	TRBJ1-2	TRBV28